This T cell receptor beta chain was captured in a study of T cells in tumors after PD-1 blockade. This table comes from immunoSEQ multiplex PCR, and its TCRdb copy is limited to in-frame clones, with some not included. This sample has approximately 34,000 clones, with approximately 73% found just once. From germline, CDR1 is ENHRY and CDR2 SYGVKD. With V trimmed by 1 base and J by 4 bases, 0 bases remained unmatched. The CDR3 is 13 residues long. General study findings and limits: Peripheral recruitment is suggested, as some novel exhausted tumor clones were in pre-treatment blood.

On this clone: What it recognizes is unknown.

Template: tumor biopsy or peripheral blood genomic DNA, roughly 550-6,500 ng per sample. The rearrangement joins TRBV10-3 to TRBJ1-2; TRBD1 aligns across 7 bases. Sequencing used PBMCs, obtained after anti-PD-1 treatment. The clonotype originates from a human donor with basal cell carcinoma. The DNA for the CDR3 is TGTGCCATCAGTGAGTGGGACAGCTATGGCTACACCTTC. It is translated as CAISEWDSYGYTF.